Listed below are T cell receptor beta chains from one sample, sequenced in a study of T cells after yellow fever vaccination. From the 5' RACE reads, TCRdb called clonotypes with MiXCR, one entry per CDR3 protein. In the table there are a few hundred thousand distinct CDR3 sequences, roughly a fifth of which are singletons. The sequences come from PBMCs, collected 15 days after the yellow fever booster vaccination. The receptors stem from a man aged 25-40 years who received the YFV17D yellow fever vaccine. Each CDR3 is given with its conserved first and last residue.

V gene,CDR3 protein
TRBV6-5,CASSYSKRVADTQYF
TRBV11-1,CASSSRGDREQETQYF
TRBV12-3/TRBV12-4,CASSLRVGKKSGNTIYF
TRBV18,CASSPPMSQEQETQYF
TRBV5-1,CASSRGPGTDTQYF
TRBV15,CATSRLLGANVLTF
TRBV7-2,CASSPRGPGTDTQYF
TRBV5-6,CASSLAGYLRNTGELFF
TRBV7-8,CASSLYVTDTQYF
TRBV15,CATSRDMRIGDTEAFF
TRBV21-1,CASSQRDHTGELFF
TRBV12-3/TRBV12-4,CASSPPGAGGIGEQYF
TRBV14,CASSQERRQFF
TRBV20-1,CSAPLFSGSYEQYF
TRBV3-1,CASSLGTMMETQYF
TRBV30,CAWQKTGELFF
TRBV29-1,CSVLTGVYNEQFF
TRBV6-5,CASSYYRQMGLSYEQYF
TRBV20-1,CSARMSTLHTEAFF
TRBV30,CAWSVLAGTEAFF
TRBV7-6,CASSLAVASLETQYF
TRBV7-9,CASSELAGPDTQYF
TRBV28,CASSVQRGDTQYF
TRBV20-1,CSANPTGLRETQYF
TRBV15,CATSRDRGHLTWNLGDTQYF
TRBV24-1,CATSPGDRITDTQYF
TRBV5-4,CAGLELTGELFF